Shown below are 24 T cell receptor beta chains from a single sample sequenced in a study of a mutant IDH1 vaccine in newly diagnosed glioma. Here immunoSEQ multiplex PCR was the method, and the copy in TCRdb shows in-frame clones only, minus some. This repertoire shows some 42,000 clones, 83% found once; its top ten account for 4% to 5.5%. The time point is: week 35, safety follow-up. Every vaccine dose comprised 300 ug of mutant IDH1 20-mer peptide plus topical imiquimod. Antigens for these TCRs are unknown. Sample: PBMCs, taken from a glioma patient whose treatment included an IDH1 peptide vaccine. The receptors come from a woman aged 50 to 60 with glioma.

The chain combines TRBV6-6 with TRBJ2-3, with 8 nucleotides matching TRBD1. CDR1 and CDR2 from the germline V gene are MNHNY and SVGAGI (reference sequence). This CDR3 contains 11 residues. The CDR3 spells CGTGSTDTQYF. The CDR3 DNA reads as TGTGGGACAGGGAGCACAGATACGCAGTATTTT.

CDR3 sequence (DNA): TGCGCCAGCAGCTCATACACCGGCACCTATGGCTACACCTTC. This translates into CASSSYTGTYGYTF. The J gene is TRBJ1-2, the V gene TRBV5-1; D is unresolved. Germline V lookup: CDR1 SGHRS, CDR2 YFSETQ. V lost 3 bases and J lost 4, with 13 bases in between. This CDR3 is built from 14 residues.

This rearrangement joins TRBV6-1 to TRBJ2-7; D possibly corresponds to TRBD1 (5 bases). CDR3 size: 11 residues. The V end was cut by 4 bases, the J end by 6 bases, with 7 bases between. Per germline, CDR1 MNHNS and CDR2 SASEGT. The CDR3 DNA reads TGTGCCAGCAGTGTCAGGGCCGAGCAGTACTTC. Translated: CASSVRAEQYF.

The V and J genes are TRBV18 and TRBJ1-2, with D perhaps TRBD1 (6 bases). The CDR3 extends over 14 amino acids. V lost 7 bases and J 7 bases, leaving 19 bases between the germline ends. Germline-derived CDR1 and CDR2 are KGHSH and LQKENI. The CDR3 DNA reads as TGTGCCAGCTTTGCCACGGGGGCCGCGGGTGGCTACACCTTC. It translates to CASFATGAAGGYTF.

V is TRBV7-2 and J is TRBJ2-3; maybe TRBD2 (6 bases). From germline, CDR1 is SGHTA and CDR2 FQGNSA. V shed 0 bases and J shed 6 bases, with 13 bases lying between them. The CDR3 covers 15 residues. CDR3 in DNA: TGTGCCAGCAGCTTAGCCGGGGGAGAGGCGGATACGCAGTATTTT. Protein sequence: CASSLAGGEADTQYF. Supplemented by reference TRBV7-2 and TRBJ2-3, the full variable domain reads GAGVSQSPSNKVTEKGKDVELRCDPISGHTALYWYRQSLGQGLEFLIYFQGNSAPDKSGLPSDRFSAERTGGSVSTLTIQRTQQEDSAVYLCASSLAGGEADTQYFGPGTRLTVL.

This rearrangement joins TRBV7-2 to TRBJ1-1; TRBD1 matches at 8 bases. The length of the CDR3 is 13 residues. Looked up from germline, CDR1 is SGHTA and CDR2 is FQGNSA. The junction had 5 bases not matched to a gene; V was cut back by 1 base and J by 10 bases. This chain's CDR3 is CASSLDIDRGAFF. Here the CDR3 DNA reads TGTGCCAGCAGCTTAGATATAGACAGGGGAGCTTTCTTT.

This chain joins TRBV6-1 and TRBJ1-6; D not resolved. Germline V CDR1 and CDR2: MNHNS, SASEGT. The V gene lost 7 bases and the J gene lost 9 bases, with 10 bases spanning the gap. The CDR3 is 12 residues long. CDR3 in amino acids: CASTEALSPLHF. The CDR3 DNA sequence: TGTGCCAGCACCGAAGCTCTTTCACCCCTCCACTTT.

This sequence joins TRBV11-2 and TRBJ2-7, with 7 nucleotides matching TRBD1. This CDR3 spans 14 amino acids. CDR1 and CDR2 (germline): SGHAT, FQNNGV. V lost 5 bases, J lost 5 bases, and 9 bases stayed unmatched. The CDR3 region is CASSVPRGTNEQYF. The CDR3 DNA sequence: TGTGCCAGCAGCGTCCCCAGGGGGACAAACGAGCAGTACTTC.

The chain recombines TRBV19 with TRBJ1-1, with D unresolved. Germline CDR1 and CDR2: LNHDA and SQIVND (reference sequence). Trimming removed 3 bases at V and 0 bases at J, with 14 bases between. CDR3 length equals 16 residues. The CDR3 is CASSIGWSVMNTEAFF. DNA for the CDR3: TGTGCCAGTAGTATCGGGTGGTCAGTTATGAACACTGAAGCTTTCTTT. The full variable domain, in which reference TRBV19 and TRBJ1-1 provide the parts outside the CDR3, is DGGITQSPKYLFRKEGQNVTLSCEQNLNHDAMYWYRQDPGQGLRLIYYSQIVNDFQKGDIAEGYSVSREKKESFPLTVTSAQKNPTAFYLCASSIGWSVMNTEAFFGQGTRLTVV.

The J gene is TRBJ2-1, the V gene TRBV29-1; D is uncertain. Between the trimmed V and J ends, which lost 1 base and 4 bases, there was a span of 8 bases. Germline CDR1 is SQVTM and CDR2 is ANQGSEA. The CDR3 runs 13 residues. CDR3 sequence: CSVEGRLYNEQFF. DNA of the CDR3: TGCAGCGTTGAAGGCAGGTTGTACAATGAGCAGTTCTTC.

The sample holds one count of this clone. The chain is built from TRBV4-1 and TRBJ1-2, with a possible D match to TRBD1 (5 bases). Trimming removed 6 bases from V and 5 bases from J, with 10 bases in between. The CDR3 runs to 12 residues. CDR1 is MGHRA, CDR2 YSYEKL, per germline. The CDR3: CASRHRGYGYTF. CDR3 coding DNA: TGCGCCAGCAGACACCGGGGGTATGGCTACACCTTC.

V usage is TRBV2 and J usage is TRBJ1-1, with 7 bases fitting TRBD1. The germline CDR1 and CDR2 sequences are SNHLY and FYNNEI. With 6 bases clipped from V and 6 bases from J, the junction kept 10 bases outside the gene matches. This CDR3 comprises 14 residues. The CDR3 sequence is CASSAPPGGAEAFF. CDR3 coding DNA: TGTGCCAGCAGCGCCCCGCCAGGGGGGGCTGAAGCTTTCTTT.

This rearrangement joins TRBV4-1 to TRBJ1-1; the D is unclear. Germline CDR1 and CDR2: MGHRA and YSYEKL. The length of the CDR3 is 14 residues. Trimming shortened V by 0 bases and J by 5 bases, and 10 bases separated the two germline ends. The CDR3 loop is CASSQEDGITEAFF. The CDR3 region has the DNA TGCGCCAGCAGCCAAGAGGATGGGATAACTGAAGCTTTCTTT.

This chain uses TRBV27 with TRBJ1-5; D not certain. V lost 0 bases and J lost 5, with 8 bases in between. There are 14 residues in the CDR3. Germline V gene sequence: CDR1 MNHEY, CDR2 SMNVEV (reference sequence). CDR3 sequence: CASSLSAFDQPQHF. CDR3 bases: TGTGCCAGCAGTTTATCGGCCTTCGATCAGCCCCAGCATTTT.

This clone showed up just once. This sequence joins TRBV7-2 and TRBJ2-7; perhaps TRBD1 as D (5 bases). Trimming cost V 1 base and J 4 bases, with 8 bases left between them. The V gene's germline CDR1 is SGHTA and CDR2 FQGNSA. CDR3 length: 13 residues. CDR3 amino acids: CASSLVKGYEQYF. The CDR3, as DNA: TGTGCCAGCAGCTTAGTCAAGGGGTACGAGCAGTACTTC.

The chain recombines TRBV9 with TRBJ1-1, with unresolved D. Trimming removed 4 bases at V and 1 base at J, with 8 bases between. Germline V CDR1 and CDR2: SGDLS, YYNGEE. This CDR3 is 13 amino acids long. The CDR3 DNA reads as TGTGCCAGCAGCCCCCGACCGAACACTGAAGCTTTCTTT. Its protein is CASSPRPNTEAFF.

CDR3 protein: CAWSVGWGTEAFF. CDR3 nucleotides: TGTGCCTGGAGCGTAGGCTGGGGCACTGAAGCTTTCTTT. The rearrangement joins TRBV30 to TRBJ1-1, with no clear D. The V end lost 3 bases, the J end lost 4 bases, and 12 bases lay between the germline ends. There are 13 residues in the CDR3. From germline, CDR1 is GTSNPN and CDR2 SVGIG (reference sequence).

The genes are TRBV19 and TRBJ1-2, with 8 bases identical to TRBD1. The germline V gene encodes CDR1 LNHDA and CDR2 SQIVND (reference sequence). CDR3 size: 13 residues. Losses at the gene ends were 3 bases for V and 7 bases for J; bases not matched to a gene: 4. CDR3 amino acids: CASSIVTGGGYTF. As DNA, the CDR3 is TGTGCCAGTAGTATTGTAACAGGGGGTGGCTACACCTTC.

This clone was seen only once. The V and J genes are TRBV7-9 and TRBJ2-5; unclear D gene. V was shortened by 6 bases and J by 2 bases, with 10 bases between the two germline ends. CDR3 size: 13 residues. Germline values: CDR1 SEHNR, CDR2 FQNEAQ (reference sequence). The chain's CDR3 is CASRDGGQETQYF. The CDR3 nucleotides are TGTGCCAGCAGGGATGGCGGTCAAGAGACCCAGTACTTC. Looking up the rest from reference TRBV7-9 and TRBJ2-5 gives the full variable domain: DTGVSQNPRHKITKRGQNVTFRCDPISEHNRLYWYRQTLGQGPEFLTYFQNEAQLEKSRLLSDRFSAERPKGSFSTLEIQRTEQGDSAMYLCASRDGGQETQYFGPGTRLLVL.

This clone was detected once. The V and J genes are TRBV5-1 and TRBJ1-2; weak D call: TRBD1 (6 bases). Trimming pared 2 bases from V and 6 bases from J, leaving 14 bases between. CDR1 is SGHRS, CDR2 YFSETQ, per germline. The CDR3 extends over 14 amino acids. For the CDR3, the DNA is TGCGCCAGCAGCTTAGGACAGAAGAATGATGGCTACACCTTC. Protein product: CASSLGQKNDGYTF.

The chain links TRBV19 to TRBJ2-3; D is possibly TRBD1 (5 bases). V lost 5 bases, J lost 1 base, and 7 bases lay in between. This CDR3 contains 13 residues. The V gene's germline CDR1 is LNHDA and CDR2 SQIVND (reference sequence). The CDR3 reads CASSLTGTDTQYF. DNA for the CDR3: TGTGCCAGTAGTTTGACAGGCACAGATACGCAGTATTTT.

The gene calls are TRBV7-2 and TRBJ2-7; the D is unclear. The CDR3 runs to 13 residues. CDR1 is SGHTA and CDR2 is FQGNSA in the germline V gene. V shed 5 bases and J shed 7 bases, with 15 bases lying between them. The CDR3 is CASSLAYLKEQYF. DNA for the CDR3: TGTGCCAGCAGCCTCGCCTATTTGAAAGAGCAGTACTTC.

The chain carries TRBV7-2 and TRBJ1-5; 7 nucleotides agree with TRBD1. Germline V gene data show CDR1 as SGHTA and CDR2 as FQGNSA. The CDR3 contains 15 residues. The V segment lost 2 bases and the J segment 2 bases; nucleotides outside the gene matches: 3. CDR3 sequence reads: CASSLRTGGNQPQHF. In DNA form, the CDR3 reads TGTGCCAGCAGCTTACGAACAGGGGGCAATCAGCCCCAGCATTTT.

The V and J genes are TRBV27 and TRBJ2-5; D uncertain. Per germline, CDR1 MNHEY and CDR2 SMNVEV (reference sequence). Between the trimmed V and J ends, which lost 3 bases and 2 bases, there was a span of 7 bases. The CDR3 contains 13 residues. The CDR3 DNA reads TGTGCCAGCAGTTTTTCCAGGCAAGAGACCCAGTACTTC. Translation: CASSFSRQETQYF.